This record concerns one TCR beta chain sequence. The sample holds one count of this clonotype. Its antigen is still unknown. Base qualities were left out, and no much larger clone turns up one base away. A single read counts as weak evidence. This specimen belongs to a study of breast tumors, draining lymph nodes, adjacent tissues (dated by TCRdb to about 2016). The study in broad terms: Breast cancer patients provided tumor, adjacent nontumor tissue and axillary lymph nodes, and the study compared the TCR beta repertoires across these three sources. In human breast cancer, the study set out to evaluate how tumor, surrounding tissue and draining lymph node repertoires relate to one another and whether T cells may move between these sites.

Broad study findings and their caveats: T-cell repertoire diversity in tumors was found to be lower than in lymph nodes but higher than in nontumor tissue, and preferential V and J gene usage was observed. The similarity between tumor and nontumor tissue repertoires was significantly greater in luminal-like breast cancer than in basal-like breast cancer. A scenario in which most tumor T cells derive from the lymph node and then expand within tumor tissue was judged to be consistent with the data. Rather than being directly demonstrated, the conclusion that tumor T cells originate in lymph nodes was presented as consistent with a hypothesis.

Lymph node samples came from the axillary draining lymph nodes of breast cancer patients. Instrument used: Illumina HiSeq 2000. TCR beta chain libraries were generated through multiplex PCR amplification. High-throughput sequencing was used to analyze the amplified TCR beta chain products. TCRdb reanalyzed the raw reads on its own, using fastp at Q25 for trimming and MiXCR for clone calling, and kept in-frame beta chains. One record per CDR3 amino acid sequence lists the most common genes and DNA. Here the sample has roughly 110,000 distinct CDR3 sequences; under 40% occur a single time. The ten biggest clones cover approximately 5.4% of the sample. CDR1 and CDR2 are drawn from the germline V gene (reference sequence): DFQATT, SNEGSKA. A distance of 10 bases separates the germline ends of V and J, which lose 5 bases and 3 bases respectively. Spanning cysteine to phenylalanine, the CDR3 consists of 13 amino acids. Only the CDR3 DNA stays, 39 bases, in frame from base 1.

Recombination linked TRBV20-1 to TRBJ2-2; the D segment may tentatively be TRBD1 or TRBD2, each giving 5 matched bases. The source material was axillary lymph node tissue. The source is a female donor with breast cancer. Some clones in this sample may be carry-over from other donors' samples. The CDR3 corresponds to CSASGTDTGELFF. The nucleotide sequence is TGCAGTGCTTCCGGGACGGACACCGGGGAGCTGTTTTTT.